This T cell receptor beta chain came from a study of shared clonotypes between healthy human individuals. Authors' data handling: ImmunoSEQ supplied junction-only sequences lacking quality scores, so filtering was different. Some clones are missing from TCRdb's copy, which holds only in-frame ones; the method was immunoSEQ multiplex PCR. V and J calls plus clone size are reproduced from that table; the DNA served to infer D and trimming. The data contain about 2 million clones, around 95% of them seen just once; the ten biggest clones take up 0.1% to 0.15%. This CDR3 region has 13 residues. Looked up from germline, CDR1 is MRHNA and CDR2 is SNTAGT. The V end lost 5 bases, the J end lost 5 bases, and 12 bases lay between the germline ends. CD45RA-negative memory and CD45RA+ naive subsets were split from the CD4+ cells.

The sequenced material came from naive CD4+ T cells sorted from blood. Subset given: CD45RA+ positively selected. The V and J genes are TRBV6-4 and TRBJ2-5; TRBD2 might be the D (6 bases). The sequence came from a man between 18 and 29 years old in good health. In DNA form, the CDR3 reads TGTGCCAGCAGTTCGAACAGCGGGGAGACCCAGTACTTC. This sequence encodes CASSSNSGETQYF.